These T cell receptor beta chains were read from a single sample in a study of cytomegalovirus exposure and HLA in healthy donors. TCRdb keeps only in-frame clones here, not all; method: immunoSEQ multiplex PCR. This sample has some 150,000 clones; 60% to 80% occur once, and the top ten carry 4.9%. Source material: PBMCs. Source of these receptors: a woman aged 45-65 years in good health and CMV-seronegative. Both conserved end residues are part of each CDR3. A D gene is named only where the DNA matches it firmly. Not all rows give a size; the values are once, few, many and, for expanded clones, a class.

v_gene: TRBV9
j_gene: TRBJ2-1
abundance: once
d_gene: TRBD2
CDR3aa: CASSVEGGLAGNEQFF
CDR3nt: TGTGCCAGCAGCGTAGAGGGGGGACTAGCGGGCAATGAGCAGTTCTTC

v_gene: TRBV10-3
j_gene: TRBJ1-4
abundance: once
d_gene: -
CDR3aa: CAISDRDKGNEKLFF
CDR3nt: TGTGCCATCAGTGACCGGGACAAGGGTAATGAAAAACTGTTTTTT

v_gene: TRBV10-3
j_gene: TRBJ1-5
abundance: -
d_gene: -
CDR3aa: CAISDRQGGYQPQHF
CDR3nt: TGTGCCATCAGTGATCGGCAGGGAGGGTATCAGCCCCAGCATTTT

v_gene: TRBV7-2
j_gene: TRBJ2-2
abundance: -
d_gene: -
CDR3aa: CASSWGGAAGELFF
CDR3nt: TGTGCCAGCAGCTGGGGGGGGGCCGCCGGGGAGCTGTTTTTT

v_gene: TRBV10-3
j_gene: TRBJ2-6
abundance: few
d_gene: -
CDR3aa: CAIGRDMGPGANVLTF
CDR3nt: TGTGCCATCGGGAGGGACATGGGGCCTGGGGCCAACGTCCTGACTTTC

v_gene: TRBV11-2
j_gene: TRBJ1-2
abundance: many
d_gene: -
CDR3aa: CASSLGRQAYGYTF
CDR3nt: TGTGCCAGCAGCTTAGGAAGACAGGCTTATGGCTACACCTTC

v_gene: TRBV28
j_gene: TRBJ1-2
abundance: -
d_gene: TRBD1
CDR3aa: CASSLLGQGYGYTF
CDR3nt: TGTGCCAGCAGTCTCTTGGGACAGGGGTATGGCTACACCTTC

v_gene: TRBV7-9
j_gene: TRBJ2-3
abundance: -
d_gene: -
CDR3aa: CASSFTEDTQYF
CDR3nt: TGTGCCAGCAGCTTTACAGAGGATACGCAGTATTTT

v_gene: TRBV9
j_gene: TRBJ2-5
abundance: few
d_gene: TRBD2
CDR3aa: CASSATFSGGEETQYF
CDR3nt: TGTGCCAGCAGCGCCACCTTTAGCGGGGGTGAAGAGACCCAGTACTTC

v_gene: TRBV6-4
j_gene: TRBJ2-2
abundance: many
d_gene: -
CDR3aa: CASSDDRGTNTGELFF
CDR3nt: TGTGCCAGCAGTGACGATAGGGGGACGAACACCGGGGAGCTGTTTTTT

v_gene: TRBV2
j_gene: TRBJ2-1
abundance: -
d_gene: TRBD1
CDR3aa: CASTRQGANEQFF
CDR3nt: TGTGCCAGCACTAGACAGGGGGCAAATGAGCAGTTCTTC

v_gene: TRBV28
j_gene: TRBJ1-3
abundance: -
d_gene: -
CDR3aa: CASSSSPGIPGNTIYF
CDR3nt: TGTGCCAGCAGTTCCAGCCCAGGTATCCCTGGAAACACCATATATTTT

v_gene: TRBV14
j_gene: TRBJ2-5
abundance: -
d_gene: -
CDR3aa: CASSPTRGGETQYF
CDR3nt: TGTGCCAGCAGCCCCACTCGGGGTGGAGAGACCCAGTACTTC

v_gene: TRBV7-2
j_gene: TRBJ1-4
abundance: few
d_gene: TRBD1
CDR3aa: CASSSDRAVEKLFF
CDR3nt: TGTGCCAGCAGCTCGGACAGGGCAGTCGAAAAACTGTTTTTT

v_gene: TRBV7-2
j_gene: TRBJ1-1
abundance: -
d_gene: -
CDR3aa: CASSPRSYGKNTEAFF
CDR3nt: TGTGCCAGCAGCCCTAGGTCCTACGGCAAGAACACTGAAGCTTTCTTT

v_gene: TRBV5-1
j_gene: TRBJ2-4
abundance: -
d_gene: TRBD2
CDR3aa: CASSWTGTSGTLAKNIQYF
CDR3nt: TGCGCCAGCAGCTGGACCGGGACTAGCGGGACGCTAGCCAAAAACATTCAGTACTTC

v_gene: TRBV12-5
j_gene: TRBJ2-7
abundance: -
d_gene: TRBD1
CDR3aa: CASGPGQANSYEQYF
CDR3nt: TGTGCTAGTGGACCGGGACAGGCGAACTCCTACGAGCAGTACTTC

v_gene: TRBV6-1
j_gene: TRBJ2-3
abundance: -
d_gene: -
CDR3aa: CASSQGTDTQYF
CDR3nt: TGTGCCAGCAGTCAGGGGACGGATACGCAGTATTTT

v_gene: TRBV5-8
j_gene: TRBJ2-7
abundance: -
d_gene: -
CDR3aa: CASSQGYWNEQYF
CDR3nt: TGTGCCAGCAGCCAGGGGTATTGGAACGAGCAGTACTTC

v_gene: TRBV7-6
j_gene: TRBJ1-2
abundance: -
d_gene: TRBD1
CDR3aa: CASSLGQGAHGYTF
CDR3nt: TGTGCCAGCAGCCTGGGACAGGGGGCGCATGGCTACACCTTC

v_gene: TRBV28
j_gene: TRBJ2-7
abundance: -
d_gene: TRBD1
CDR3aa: CASSSHEGQGYEQYF
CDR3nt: TGTGCCAGCAGTTCGCATGAAGGACAGGGGTACGAGCAGTACTTC

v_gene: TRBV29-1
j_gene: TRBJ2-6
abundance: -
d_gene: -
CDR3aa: CSVEAVYGANVLTF
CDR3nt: TGCAGCGTTGAGGCGGTTTATGGGGCCAACGTCCTGACTTTC

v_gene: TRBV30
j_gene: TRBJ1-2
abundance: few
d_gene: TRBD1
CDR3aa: CAWSGQGRAYGYTF
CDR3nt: TGTGCCTGGAGTGGACAGGGAAGGGCCTATGGCTACACCTTC

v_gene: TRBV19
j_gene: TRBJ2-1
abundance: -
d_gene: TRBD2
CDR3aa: CASRSQSGGLYNEQFF
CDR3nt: TGTGCCAGTAGGTCTCAGTCGGGGGGGCTTTACAATGAGCAGTTCTTC

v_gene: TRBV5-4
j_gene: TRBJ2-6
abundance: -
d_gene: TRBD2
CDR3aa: CASSAGGSRANVLTF
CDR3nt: TGTGCCAGCAGCGCCGGGGGGAGTAGGGCCAACGTCCTGACTTTC

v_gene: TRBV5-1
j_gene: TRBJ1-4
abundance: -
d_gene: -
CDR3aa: CASSLLGSDEKLFF
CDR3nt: TGCGCCAGCAGCTTGCTGGGGAGCGATGAAAAACTGTTTTTT

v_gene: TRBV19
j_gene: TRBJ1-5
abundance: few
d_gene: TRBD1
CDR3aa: CASRPPGQGKGSNQPQHF
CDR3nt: TGTGCCAGTAGGCCACCGGGACAGGGGAAGGGGAGCAATCAGCCCCAGCATTTT

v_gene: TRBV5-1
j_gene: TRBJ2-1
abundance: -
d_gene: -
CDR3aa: CASSLRGTRSYNEQFF
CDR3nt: TGCGCCAGCAGCTTAAGGGGGACGAGATCCTACAATGAGCAGTTCTTC

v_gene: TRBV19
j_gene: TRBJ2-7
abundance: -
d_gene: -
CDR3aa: CASSARPGLTYEQYF
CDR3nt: TGTGCCAGTAGTGCAAGACCGGGACTTACCTACGAGCAGTACTTC

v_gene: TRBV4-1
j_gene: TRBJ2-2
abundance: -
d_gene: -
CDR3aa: CASRVPGRGSGELFF
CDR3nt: TGCGCCAGCAGAGTCCCAGGGAGGGGGAGCGGGGAGCTGTTTTTT

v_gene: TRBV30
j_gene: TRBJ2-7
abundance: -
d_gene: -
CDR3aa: CAWSVERFIEHF
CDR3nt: TGTGCCTGGAGTGTCGAGAGATTTATTGAGCACTTC

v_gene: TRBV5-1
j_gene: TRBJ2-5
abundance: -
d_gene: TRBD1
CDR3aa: CASTTGAGETQYF
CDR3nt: TGCGCCAGCACTACAGGGGCTGGGGAGACCCAGTACTTC

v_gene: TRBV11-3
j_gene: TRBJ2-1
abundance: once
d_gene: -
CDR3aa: CASSLLGRYNEQFF
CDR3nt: TGTGCCAGCAGCTTACTAGGGAGGTACAATGAGCAGTTCTTC

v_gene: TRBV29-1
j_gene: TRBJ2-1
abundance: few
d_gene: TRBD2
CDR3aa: CSVNPSGGSEQFF
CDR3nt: TGCAGCGTGAATCCTAGCGGGGGTTCTGAGCAGTTCTTC

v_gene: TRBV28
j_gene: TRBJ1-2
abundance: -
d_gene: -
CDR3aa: CASSLQQVRGYTF
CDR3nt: TGTGCCAGCAGTTTGCAACAGGTTCGTGGCTACACCTTC

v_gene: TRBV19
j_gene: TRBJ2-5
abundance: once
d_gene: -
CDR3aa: CASSIGGLPQETQYF
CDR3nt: TGTGCCAGTAGTATAGGTGGGCTGCCCCAAGAGACCCAGTACTTC

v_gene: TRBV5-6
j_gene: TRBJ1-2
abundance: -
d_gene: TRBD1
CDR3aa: CASSLTLSWTGGGGYTF
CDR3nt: TGTGCCAGCAGCTTAACACTTAGTTGGACAGGGGGCGGCGGCTACACCTTC

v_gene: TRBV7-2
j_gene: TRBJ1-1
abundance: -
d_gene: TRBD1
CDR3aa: CASSLGPATGGGTEAFF
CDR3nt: TGTGCCAGCAGTTTAGGGCCGGCGACAGGGGGCGGGACTGAAGCTTTCTTT

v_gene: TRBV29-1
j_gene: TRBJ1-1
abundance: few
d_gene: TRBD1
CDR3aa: CSARTGDTEAFF
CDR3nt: TGCAGCGCAAGGACAGGGGACACTGAAGCTTTCTTT

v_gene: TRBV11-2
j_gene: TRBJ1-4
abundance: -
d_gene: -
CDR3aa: CASSLDVLNEKLFF
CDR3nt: TGTGCCAGCAGCTTAGATGTACTTAATGAAAAACTGTTTTTT

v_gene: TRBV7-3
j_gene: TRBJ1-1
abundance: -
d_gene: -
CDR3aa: CASSPNGLADEAFF
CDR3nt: TGTGCCAGCAGCCCGAACGGGTTGGCGGATGAAGCTTTCTTT

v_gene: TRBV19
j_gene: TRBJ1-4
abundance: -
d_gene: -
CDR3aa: CASSRGRNEKLFF
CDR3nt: TGTGCCAGTAGTAGAGGAAGGAATGAAAAACTGTTTTTT

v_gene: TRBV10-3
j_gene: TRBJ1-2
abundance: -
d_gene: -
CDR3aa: CAISESVGAVYGYTF
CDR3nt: TGTGCCATCAGTGAGTCGGTGGGGGCTGTCTATGGCTACACCTTC

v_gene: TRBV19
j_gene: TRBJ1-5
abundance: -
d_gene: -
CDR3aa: CASSYGGQGQPQHF
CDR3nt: TGTGCCAGTAGTTACGGGGGGCAAGGTCAGCCCCAGCATTTT

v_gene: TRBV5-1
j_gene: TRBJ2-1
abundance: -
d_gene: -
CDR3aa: CASSLDRRRGEQFF
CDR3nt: TGCGCCAGCAGCTTGGACAGAAGGAGGGGTGAGCAGTTCTTC

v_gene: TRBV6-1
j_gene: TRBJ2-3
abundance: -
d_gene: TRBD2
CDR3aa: CASSGTSGGPDTQYF
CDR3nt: TGTGCCAGCAGTGGGACTAGCGGGGGTCCAGATACGCAGTATTTT

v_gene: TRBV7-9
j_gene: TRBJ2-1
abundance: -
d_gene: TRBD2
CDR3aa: CASSGGSYNEQFF
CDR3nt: TGTGCCTCTAGCGGGGGGTCCTACAATGAGCAGTTCTTC

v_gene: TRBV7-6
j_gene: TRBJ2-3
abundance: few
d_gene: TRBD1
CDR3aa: CASSLGRGSTDTQYF
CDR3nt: TGTGCCAGCAGCTTAGGCAGGGGGAGCACAGATACGCAGTATTTT

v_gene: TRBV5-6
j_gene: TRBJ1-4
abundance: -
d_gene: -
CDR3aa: CASSLVGVEKLFF
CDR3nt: TGTGCCAGCAGCTTGGTAGGGGTCGAAAAACTGTTTTTT

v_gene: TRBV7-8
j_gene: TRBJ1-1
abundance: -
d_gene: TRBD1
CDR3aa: CASSPGQGATGEAFF
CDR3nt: TGTGCCAGCAGCCCGGGACAGGGGGCTACAGGGGAAGCTTTCTTT

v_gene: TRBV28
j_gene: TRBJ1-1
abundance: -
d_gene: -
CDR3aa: CASRQVNTEAFF
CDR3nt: TGTGCCAGCAGACAGGTGAACACTGAAGCTTTCTTT

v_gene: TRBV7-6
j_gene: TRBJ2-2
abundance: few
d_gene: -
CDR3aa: CASSLTGTVGELFF
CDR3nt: TGTGCCAGCAGCTTAACCGGGACTGTCGGGGAGCTGTTTTTT

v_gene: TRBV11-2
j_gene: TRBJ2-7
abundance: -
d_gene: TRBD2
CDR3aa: CASSFWRGGRYEQYF
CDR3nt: TGTGCCAGCAGCTTTTGGCGGGGGGGCCGGTACGAGCAGTACTTC

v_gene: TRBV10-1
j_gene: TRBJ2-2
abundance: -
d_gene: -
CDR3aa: CASSETGRYAGPTGELFF
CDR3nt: TGCGCCAGCAGTGAGACGGGCCGGTATGCAGGGCCCACCGGGGAGCTGTTTTTT

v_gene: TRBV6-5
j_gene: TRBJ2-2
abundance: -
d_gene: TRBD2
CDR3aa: CASSSSSGGAGELFF
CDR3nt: TGTGCCAGCAGTTCGAGCAGCGGGGGGGCCGGGGAGCTGTTTTTT

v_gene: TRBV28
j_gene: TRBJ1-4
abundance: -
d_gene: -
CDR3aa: CASSYGENEKLFF
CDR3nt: TGTGCCAGCAGTTATGGAGAAAATGAAAAACTGTTTTTT

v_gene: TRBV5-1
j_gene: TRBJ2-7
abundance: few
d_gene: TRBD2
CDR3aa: CASSLAGGPGEQYF
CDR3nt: TGCGCCAGCAGCTTAGCGGGGGGGCCGGGAGAGCAGTACTTC

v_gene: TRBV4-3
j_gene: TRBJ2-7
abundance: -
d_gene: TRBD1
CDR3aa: CASSQGDSSYEQYF
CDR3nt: TGCGCCAGCAGCCAAGGGGACAGTTCCTACGAGCAGTACTTC

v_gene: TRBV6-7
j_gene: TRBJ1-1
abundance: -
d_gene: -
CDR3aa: CASRTPAGSTEAFF
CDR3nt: TGTGCCAGCAGAACCCCTGCGGGAAGCACTGAAGCTTTCTTT